This T cell receptor (beta chain) comes out of a study of cytomegalovirus exposure and HLA in healthy donors. As regards this clone: Its target is unknown.

PCR was performed using 60 Vbeta and 13 Jbeta primers. Some clones are missing from TCRdb's copy, which holds only in-frame ones; the method was immunoSEQ multiplex PCR. Of approximately 190,000 clones in the sample, over 70% are singletons; the top ten hold around 2%. The study, taken as a whole, reports: Accurate predictions that matched the HLA-A and HLA-B alleles of most subjects were reportedly made from TCR beta sequences.

V trimming: 0 bases; J trimming: 2 bases; junction bases outside the gene matches: 9. The length of the CDR3 is 18 residues. Looked up from germline, CDR1 is SGHRS and CDR2 is YFSETQ. This receptor was taken from a woman aged 18-29 years in good health and CMV-seropositive. V usage is TRBV5-1 and J usage is TRBJ1-5; 9 bases are a match to TRBD1. The sequencing sample was made of PBMCs. CDR3 sequence reads: CASSLGIGQGYGNQPQHF. The CDR3 DNA reads as TGCGCCAGCAGCTTGGGGATAGGACAGGGGTATGGCAATCAGCCCCAGCATTTT.